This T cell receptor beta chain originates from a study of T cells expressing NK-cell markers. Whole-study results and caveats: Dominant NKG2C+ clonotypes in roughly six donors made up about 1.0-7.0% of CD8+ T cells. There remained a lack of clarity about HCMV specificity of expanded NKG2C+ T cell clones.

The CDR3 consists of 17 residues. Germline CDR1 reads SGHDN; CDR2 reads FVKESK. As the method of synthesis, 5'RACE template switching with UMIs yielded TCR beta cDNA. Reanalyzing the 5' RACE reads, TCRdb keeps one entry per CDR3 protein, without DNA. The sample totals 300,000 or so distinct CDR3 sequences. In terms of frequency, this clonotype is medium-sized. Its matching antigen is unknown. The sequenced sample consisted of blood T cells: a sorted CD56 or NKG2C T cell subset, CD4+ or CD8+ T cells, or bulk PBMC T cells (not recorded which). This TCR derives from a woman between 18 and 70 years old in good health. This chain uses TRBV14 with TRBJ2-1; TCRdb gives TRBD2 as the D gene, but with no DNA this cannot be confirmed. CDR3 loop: CASSQGFGTRGYNEQFF.